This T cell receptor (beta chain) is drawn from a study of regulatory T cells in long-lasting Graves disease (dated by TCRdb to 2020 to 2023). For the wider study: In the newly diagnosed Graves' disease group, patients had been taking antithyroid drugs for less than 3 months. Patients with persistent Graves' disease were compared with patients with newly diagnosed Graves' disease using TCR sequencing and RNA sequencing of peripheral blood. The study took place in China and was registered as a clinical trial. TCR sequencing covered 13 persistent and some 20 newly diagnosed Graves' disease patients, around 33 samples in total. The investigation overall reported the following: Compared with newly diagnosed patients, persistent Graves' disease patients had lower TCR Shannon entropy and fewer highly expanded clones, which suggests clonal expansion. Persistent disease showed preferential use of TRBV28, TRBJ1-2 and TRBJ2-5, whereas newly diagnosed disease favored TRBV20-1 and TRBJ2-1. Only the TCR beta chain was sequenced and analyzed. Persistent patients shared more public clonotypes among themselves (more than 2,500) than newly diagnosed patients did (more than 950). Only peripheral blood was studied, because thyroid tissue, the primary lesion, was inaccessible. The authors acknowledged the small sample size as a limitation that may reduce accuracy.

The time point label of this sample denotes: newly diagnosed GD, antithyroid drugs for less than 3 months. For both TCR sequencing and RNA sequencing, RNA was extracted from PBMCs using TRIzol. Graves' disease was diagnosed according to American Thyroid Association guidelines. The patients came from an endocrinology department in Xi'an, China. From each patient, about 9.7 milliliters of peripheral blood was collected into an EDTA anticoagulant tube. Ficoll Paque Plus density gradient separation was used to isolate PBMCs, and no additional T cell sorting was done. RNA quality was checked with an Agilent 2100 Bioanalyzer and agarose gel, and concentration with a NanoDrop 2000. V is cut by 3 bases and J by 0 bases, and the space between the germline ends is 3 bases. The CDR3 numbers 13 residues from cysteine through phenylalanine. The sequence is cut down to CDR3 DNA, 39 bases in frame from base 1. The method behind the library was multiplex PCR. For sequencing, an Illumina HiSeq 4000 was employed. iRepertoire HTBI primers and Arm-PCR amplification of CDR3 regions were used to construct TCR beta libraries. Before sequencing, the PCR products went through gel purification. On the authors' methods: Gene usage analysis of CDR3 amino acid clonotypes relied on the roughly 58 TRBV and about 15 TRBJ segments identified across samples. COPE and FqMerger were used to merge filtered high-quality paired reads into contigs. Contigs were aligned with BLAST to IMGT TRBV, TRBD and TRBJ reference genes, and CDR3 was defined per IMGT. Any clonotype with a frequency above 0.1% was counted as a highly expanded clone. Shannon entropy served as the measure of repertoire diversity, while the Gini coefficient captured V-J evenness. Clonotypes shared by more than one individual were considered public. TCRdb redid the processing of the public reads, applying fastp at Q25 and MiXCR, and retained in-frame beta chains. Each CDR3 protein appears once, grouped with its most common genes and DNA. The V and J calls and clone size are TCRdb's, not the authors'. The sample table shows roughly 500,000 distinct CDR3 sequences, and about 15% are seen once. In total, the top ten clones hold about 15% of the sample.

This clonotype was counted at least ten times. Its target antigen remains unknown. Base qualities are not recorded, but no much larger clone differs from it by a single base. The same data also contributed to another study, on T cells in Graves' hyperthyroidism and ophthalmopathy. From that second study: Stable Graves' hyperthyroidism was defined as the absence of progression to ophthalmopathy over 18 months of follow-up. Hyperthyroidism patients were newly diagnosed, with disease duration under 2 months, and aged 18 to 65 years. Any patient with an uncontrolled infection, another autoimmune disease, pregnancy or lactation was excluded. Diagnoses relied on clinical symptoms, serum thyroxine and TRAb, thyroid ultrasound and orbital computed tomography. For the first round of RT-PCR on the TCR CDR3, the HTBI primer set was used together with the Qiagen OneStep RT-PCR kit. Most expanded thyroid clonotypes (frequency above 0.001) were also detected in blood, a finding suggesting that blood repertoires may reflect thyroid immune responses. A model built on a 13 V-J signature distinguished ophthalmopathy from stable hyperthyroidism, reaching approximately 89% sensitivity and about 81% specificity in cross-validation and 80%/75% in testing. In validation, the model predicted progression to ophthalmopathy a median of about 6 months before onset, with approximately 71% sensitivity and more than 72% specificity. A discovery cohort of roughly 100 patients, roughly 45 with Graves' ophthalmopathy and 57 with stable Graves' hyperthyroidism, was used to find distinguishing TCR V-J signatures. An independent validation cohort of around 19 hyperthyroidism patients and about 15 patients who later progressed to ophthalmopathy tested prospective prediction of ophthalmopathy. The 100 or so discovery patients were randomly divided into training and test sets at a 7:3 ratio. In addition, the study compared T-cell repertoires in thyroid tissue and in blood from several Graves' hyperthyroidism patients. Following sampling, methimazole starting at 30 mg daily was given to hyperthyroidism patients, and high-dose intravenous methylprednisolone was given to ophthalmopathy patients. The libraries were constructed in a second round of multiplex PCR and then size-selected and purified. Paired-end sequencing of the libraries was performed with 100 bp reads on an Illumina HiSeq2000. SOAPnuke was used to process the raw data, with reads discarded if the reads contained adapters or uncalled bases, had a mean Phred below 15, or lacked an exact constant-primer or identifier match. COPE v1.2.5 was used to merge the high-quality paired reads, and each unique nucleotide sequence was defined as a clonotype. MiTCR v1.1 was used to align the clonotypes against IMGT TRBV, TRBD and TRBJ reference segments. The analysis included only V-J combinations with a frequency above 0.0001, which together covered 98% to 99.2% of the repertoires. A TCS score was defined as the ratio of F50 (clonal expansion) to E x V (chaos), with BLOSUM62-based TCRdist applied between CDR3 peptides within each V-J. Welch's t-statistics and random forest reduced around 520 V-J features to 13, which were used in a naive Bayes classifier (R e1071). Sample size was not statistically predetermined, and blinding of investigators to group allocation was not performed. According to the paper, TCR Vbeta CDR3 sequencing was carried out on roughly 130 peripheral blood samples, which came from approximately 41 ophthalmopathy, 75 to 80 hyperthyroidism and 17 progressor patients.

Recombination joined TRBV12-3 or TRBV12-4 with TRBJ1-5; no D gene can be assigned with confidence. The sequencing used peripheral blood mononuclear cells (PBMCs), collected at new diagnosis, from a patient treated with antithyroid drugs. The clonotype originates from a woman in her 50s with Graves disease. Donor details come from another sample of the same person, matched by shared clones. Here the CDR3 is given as CASSFHSNQPQHF. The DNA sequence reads TGTGCCAGCAGTTTTCATAGCAATCAGCCCCAGCATTTT.